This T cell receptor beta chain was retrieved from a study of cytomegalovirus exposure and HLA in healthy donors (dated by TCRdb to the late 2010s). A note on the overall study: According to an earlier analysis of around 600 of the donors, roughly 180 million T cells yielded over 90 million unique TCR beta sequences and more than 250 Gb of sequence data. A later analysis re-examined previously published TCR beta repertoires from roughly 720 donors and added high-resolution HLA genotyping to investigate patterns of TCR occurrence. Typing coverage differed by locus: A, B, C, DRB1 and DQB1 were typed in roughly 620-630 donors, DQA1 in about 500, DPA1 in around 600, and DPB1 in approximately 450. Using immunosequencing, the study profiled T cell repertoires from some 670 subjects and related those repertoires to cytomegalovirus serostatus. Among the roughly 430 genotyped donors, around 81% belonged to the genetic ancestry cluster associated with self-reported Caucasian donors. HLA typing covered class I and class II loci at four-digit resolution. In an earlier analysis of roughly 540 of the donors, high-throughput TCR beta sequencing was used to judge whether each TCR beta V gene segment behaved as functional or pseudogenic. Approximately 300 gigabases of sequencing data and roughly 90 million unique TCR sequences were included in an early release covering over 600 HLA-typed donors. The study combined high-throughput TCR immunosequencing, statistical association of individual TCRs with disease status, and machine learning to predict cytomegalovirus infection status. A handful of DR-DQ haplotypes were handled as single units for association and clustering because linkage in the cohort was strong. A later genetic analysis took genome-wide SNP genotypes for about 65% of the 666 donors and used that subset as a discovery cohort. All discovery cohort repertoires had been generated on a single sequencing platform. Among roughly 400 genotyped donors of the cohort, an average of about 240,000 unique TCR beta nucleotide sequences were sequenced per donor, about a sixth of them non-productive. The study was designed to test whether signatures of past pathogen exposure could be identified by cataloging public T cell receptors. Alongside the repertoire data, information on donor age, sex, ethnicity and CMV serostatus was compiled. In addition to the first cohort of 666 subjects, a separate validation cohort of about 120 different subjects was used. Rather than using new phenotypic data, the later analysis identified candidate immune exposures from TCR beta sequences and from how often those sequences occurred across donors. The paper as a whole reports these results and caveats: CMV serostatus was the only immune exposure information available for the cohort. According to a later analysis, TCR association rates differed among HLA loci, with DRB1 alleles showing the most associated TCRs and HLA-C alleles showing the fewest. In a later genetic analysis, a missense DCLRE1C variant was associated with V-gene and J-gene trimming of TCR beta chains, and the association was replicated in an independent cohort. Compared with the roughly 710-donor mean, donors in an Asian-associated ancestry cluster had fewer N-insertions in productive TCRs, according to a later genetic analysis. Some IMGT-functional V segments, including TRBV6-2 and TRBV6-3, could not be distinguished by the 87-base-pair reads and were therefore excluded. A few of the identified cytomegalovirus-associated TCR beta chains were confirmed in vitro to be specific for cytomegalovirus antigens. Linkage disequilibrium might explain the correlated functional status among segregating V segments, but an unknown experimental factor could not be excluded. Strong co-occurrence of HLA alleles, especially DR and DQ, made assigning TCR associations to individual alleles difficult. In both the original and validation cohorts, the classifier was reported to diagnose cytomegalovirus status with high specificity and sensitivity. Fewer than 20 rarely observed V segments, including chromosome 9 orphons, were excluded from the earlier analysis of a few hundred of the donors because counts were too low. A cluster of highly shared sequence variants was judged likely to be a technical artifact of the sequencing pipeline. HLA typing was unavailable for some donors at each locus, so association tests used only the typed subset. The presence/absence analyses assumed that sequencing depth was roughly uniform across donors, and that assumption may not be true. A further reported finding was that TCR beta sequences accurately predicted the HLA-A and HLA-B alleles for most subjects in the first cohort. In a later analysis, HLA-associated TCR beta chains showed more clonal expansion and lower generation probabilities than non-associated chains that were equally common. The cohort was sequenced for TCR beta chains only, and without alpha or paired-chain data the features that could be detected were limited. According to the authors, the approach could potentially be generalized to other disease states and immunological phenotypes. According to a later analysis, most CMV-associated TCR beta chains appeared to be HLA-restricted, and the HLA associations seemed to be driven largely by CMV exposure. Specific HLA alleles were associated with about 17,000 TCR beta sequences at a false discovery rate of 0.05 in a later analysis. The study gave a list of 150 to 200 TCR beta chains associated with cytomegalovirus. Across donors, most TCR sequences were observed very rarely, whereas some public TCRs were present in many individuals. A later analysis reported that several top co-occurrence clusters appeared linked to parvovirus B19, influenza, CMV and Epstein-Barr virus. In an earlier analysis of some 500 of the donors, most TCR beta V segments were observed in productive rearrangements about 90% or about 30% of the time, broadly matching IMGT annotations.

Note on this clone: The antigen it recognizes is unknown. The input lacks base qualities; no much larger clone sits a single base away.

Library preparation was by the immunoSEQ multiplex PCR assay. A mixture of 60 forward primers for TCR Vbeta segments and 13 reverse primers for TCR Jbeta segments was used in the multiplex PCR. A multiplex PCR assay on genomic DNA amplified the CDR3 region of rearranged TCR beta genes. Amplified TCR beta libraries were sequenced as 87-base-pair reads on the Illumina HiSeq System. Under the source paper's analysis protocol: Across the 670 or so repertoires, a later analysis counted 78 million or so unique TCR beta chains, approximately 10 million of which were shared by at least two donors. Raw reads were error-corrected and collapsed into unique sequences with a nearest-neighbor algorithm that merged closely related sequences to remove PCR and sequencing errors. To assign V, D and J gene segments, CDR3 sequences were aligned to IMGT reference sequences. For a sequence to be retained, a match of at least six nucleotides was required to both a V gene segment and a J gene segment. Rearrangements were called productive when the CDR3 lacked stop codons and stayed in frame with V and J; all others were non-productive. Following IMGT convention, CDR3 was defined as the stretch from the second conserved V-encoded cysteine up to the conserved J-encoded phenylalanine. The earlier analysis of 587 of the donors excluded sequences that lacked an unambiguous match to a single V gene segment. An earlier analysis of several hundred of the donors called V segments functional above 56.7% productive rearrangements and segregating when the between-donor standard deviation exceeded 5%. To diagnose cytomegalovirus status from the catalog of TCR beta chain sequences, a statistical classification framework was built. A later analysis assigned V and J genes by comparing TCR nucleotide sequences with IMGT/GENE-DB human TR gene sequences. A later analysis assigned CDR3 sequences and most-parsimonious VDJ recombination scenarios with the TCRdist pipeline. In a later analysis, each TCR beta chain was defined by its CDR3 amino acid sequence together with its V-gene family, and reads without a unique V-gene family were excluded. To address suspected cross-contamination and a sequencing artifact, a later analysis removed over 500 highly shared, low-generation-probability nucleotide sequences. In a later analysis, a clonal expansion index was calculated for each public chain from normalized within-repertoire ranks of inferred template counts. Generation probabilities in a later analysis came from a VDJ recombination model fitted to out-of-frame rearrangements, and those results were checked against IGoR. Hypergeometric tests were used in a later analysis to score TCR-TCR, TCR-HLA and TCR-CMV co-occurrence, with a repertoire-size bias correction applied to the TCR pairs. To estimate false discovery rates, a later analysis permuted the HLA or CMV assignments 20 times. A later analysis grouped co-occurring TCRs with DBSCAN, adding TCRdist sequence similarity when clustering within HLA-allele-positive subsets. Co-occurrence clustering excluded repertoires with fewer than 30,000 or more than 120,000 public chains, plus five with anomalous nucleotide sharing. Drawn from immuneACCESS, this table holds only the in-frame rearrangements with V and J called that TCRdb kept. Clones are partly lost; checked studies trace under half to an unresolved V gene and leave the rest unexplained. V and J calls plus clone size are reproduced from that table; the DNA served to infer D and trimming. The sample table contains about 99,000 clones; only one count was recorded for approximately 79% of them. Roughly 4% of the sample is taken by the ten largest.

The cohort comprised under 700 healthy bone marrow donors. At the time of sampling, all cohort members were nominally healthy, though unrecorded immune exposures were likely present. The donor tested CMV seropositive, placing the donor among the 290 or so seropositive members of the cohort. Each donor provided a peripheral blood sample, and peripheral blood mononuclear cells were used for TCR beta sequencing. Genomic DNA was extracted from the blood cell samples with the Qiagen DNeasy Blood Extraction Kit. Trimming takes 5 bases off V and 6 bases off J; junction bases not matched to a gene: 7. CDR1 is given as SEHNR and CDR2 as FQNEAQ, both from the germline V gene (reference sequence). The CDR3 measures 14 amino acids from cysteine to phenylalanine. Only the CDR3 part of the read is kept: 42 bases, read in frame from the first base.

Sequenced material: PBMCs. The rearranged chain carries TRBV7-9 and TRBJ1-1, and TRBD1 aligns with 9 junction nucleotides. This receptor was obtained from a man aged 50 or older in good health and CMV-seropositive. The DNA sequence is TGTGCCAGCAGCGGCGGGACAGGGAAGTCTGAAGCTTTCTTT. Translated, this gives CASSGGTGKSEAFF.